One and the same sample provided the 21 T cell receptor beta chains below, sequenced in a study of blood T cells in healthy people across ages. Next came a second PCR, run for about 7 to 12 cycles, which used a sample-barcoded 5' primer along with a J-beta primer mix. TCRdb ran MiXCR on the 5' RACE reads and lists one entry per CDR3 protein. The top ten hold roughly 3.6% of the sample, which has about 620,000 distinct CDR3 sequences, roughly 20% seen once. The specimen was blood. The receptors derive from a man between 65 and 79 years old in good health.

As for this clonotype: The junction departs from germline at one end; a sequencing error may be responsible. The rearrangement uses TRBV6-5 and TRBJ1-4; 9 bases align to TRBD1. Germline V lookup: CDR1 MNHEY, CDR2 SVGAGI. CDR3 length equals 14 residues. DNA for the CDR3: TGTGCCAGCAGCTACTGGACAGGGGACGAAAAACTGTTTTTT. It yields the protein CASSYWTGDEKLFF.

This clonotype was picked up a small number of times. The chain uses TRBV5-5 and TRBJ2-2; TRBD2 aligns across 13 bases. Trimming at V came to 4 bases and at J to 6 bases, leaving 9 bases not matched to a gene. This CDR3 is 17 amino acids long. CDR1 and CDR2 from the germline V gene are SGHKS and YYEKEE (reference sequence). CDR3 amino acids: CASSALAGGASSGELFF. In DNA, the CDR3 is TGTGCCAGCAGCGCACTAGCGGGAGGGGCGTCATCCGGGGAGCTGTTTTTT. The entire variable domain, with the rest obtained from reference TRBV5-5 and TRBJ2-2, is as follows: DAGVTQSPTHLIKTRGQQVTLRCSPISGHKSVSWYQQVLGQGPQFIFQYYEKEERGRGNFPDRFSARQFPNYSSELNVNALLLGDSALYLCASSALAGGASSGELFFGEGSRLTVL.

This chain links TRBV6-2 or TRBV6-3 with TRBJ2-5, with 12 bases aligning to TRBD2. The J call may be wrong; the DNA end is better matched by TRBJ2-7. Germline V gene sequence: CDR1 MNHEY, CDR2 SVGEGT. The CDR3 spans 14 residues. The CDR3 sequence: CASSRTSGIYEQYF. The CDR3 DNA reads TGTGCCAGCAGCAGGACTAGCGGGATCTACGAGCAGTACTTC.

As concerns this clonotype: Just one base apart from a much larger clone, this may be a read error. The rearrangement links TRBV5-1 to TRBJ2-3, with 13 positions matching TRBD2. Germline CDR1 is SGHRS and CDR2 is YFSETQ. The CDR3 is made up of 18 amino acids. The CDR3 nucleotides are TGCGCCGGCAGCCCGGGACTAGCGGGAAGAAAAGGCACAGATACGCAGTATTTT. Protein: CAGSPGLAGRKGTDTQYF.

This clonotype was picked up many times. The rearrangement joins TRBV7-6 to TRBJ2-7; 7 bases agree with TRBD1. Per the germline V gene, CDR1 is SGHVS and CDR2 is FNYEAQ. The CDR3 length is 14 residues. Unmatched junction bases numbered 7, after V lost 5 bases and J lost 3 bases. CDR3 residues: CASSAGGAIYEQYF. Written as DNA, the CDR3 is TGTGCCAGCAGCGCAGGGGGAGCTATCTACGAGCAGTACTTC.

This clonotype was seen repeatedly, ten times or more. The rearrangement uses TRBV6-5 and TRBJ2-5, with a tentative D call TRBD2 (5 bases). V was shortened by 4 bases and J by 4 bases, with 10 bases between the two germline ends. Germline CDR1 and CDR2: MNHEY and SVGAGI. The CDR3 is 13 residues long. The CDR3 DNA reads TGTGCCAGCAGTTTCGGACTCGGAGAGACCCAGTACTTC. Protein: CASSFGLGETQYF.

J is TRBJ1-5 and V is TRBV12-3 or TRBV12-4; 7 nucleotides align to TRBD1. The CDR3 has 15 amino acids. The V and J ends lost 4 bases and 0 bases, in that order; junction bases with no gene match: 3. CDR3 bases: TGTGCCAGCAGTTGGACAGGACATAGCAATCAGCCCCAGCATTTT. This sequence encodes CASSWTGHSNQPQHF.

The chain carries TRBV20-1 and TRBJ2-5; D uncertain. The DNA matches TRBJ2-1 better at its end, which makes the J call doubtful. This CDR3 has 12 residues. Germline V gene sequence: CDR1 DFQATT, CDR2 SNEGSKA (reference sequence). CDR3 in amino acids: CSAPISYNEQFF. The CDR3 region has the DNA TGCAGTGCCCCAATCTCCTACAATGAGCAGTTCTTC.

The CDR3 nucleotides are TGTGCCAGCAGCCCCAGTCCCAACAGGGCCACGAACACCGGGGAGCTGTTTTTT. It is translated as CASSPSPNRATNTGELFF. V usage is TRBV12-3 or TRBV12-4 and J usage is TRBJ2-2; weak D call: TRBD1 (6 bases). The CDR3 sequence is 18 residues long. The V gene lost 6 bases and the J gene lost 0 bases, with 20 bases spanning the gap.

This clonotype was seen a handful of times. No conserved phenylalanine or tryptophan is present at the end of the CDR3, so a read error is the likely explanation. This chain links TRBV12-3 or TRBV12-4 with TRBJ1-1; a weak D match, TRBD1 (5 bases). The CDR3 extends over 16 amino acids. The CDR3 loop is CVSSFGSAGRNTEAFL. CDR3 DNA: TGTGTCAGCAGTTTCGGGTCCGCAGGGAGGAACACTGAAGCTTTCCTT.

The chain carries TRBV11-2 and TRBJ2-1, with 8 bases identical to TRBD2. The V segment lost 5 bases and the J segment 4 bases; nucleotides outside the gene matches: 13. Germline V lookup: CDR1 SGHAT, CDR2 FQNNGV. This CDR3 is built from 17 residues. The CDR3 coding sequence is TGTGCCAGCAGCACCCTACCCGGGACTAGACCTTACAATGAGCAGTTCTTC. Translated, it gives CASSTLPGTRPYNEQFF.

This clonotype was seen a few times. The chain has TRBV28 and TRBJ2-5; D call uncertain. CDR1 is MDHEN and CDR2 is SYDVKM in the germline V gene. V shed 7 bases and J shed 5 bases, with 20 bases lying between them. The CDR3 totals 15 residues. The chain's CDR3 is CASNPEGLALETQYF. The CDR3 DNA follows: TGTGCCAGCAACCCCGAAGGCTTAGCTTTGGAGACCCAGTACTTC. The entire variable domain, with the rest obtained from reference TRBV28 and TRBJ2-5, is as follows: DVKVTQSSRYLVKRTGEKVFLECVQDMDHENMFWYRQDPGLGLRLIYFSYDVKMKEKGDIPEGYSVSREKKERFSLILESASTNQTSMYLCASNPEGLALETQYFGPGTRLLVL.

This clonotype was seen a few times. The chain joins TRBV12-5 to TRBJ2-1; 11 bases are a match to TRBD1. V dropped 6 bases and J dropped 6; count of bases not matched to a gene: 7. The CDR3 extends over 15 amino acids. Per germline, CDR1 LGHNT and CDR2 FRNRAP. The CDR3 reads CASGLGTGGSNEQFF. CDR3 DNA sequence: TGTGCTAGTGGCCTCGGGACAGGGGGTAGCAATGAGCAGTTCTTC.

This clonotype was counted a few times. Being one base from a much bigger clone, this may be a read error. This chain links TRBV12-3 or TRBV12-4 with TRBJ2-2, with 9 bases identical to TRBD2. V lost 6 bases and J lost 1; bases outside the gene matches: 3. CDR3 size: 15 residues. The CDR3 is CASSLAGKNTGELFF. As DNA, the CDR3 is TGTGCCAGCAGCCTAGCGGGAAAGAACACCGGGGAGCTGTTTTTT.

The chain uses TRBV2 and TRBJ1-3; 7 bases align to TRBD1. Germline CDR1 SNHLY, CDR2 FYNNEI. The ends lost 6 bases at V and 0 bases at J; junction bases unmatched: 5. This CDR3 contains 15 residues. The CDR3 bases are TGTGCCAGCAGCGAACAGGGGCGCTCTGGAAACACCATATATTTT. This codes for CASSEQGRSGNTIYF.

This clonotype was seen only a few times. The V call is TRBV18, the J call TRBJ1-1; D gene unclear. Deletions cut 0 bases from V and 4 bases from J, with 9 bases between. Germline loops: CDR1 KGHSH, CDR2 LQKENI. This CDR3 spans 14 amino acids. CDR3 in amino acids: CASSPPRIGTEAFF. CDR3 DNA: TGTGCCAGCTCACCACCGAGGATCGGCACTGAAGCTTTCTTT.

This clonotype was seen at least ten times. This chain links TRBV4-3 with TRBJ2-5; TRBD2 matches 8 bases. The J call may be incorrect, as the DNA end agrees better with TRBJ2-7. The CDR3 totals 15 residues. Germline CDR1 and CDR2: LGHNA and YSLEER. The CDR3 coding sequence is TGCGCCAGCAGCCCCTTAGCGGGAACCTCCTACGAGCAGTACTTC. This sequence encodes CASSPLAGTSYEQYF.

In its sample, this clonotype was seen a few times. The gene calls are TRBV7-9 and TRBJ2-3, with a tentative D call TRBD1 (5 bases). The V gene's germline CDR1 is SEHNR and CDR2 FQNEAQ (reference sequence). Deletions cut 7 bases from V and 1 base from J, with 12 bases between. The CDR3 has 14 residues. DNA for the CDR3: TGTGCCAGCATCATGGGGCCGGGCACAGATACGCAGTATTTT. This translates into CASIMGPGTDTQYF. The full variable domain, rest sourced from reference TRBV7-9 and TRBJ2-3, is DTGVSQNPRHKITKRGQNVTFRCDPISEHNRLYWYRQTLGQGPEFLTYFQNEAQLEKSRLLSDRFSAERPKGSFSTLEIQRTEQGDSAMYLCASIMGPGTDTQYFGPGTRLTVL.

The rearrangement uses TRBV29-1 and TRBJ1-1; 7 bases are shared with TRBD1. The junction had 5 bases not matched to a gene; V was cut back by 7 bases and J by 0 bases. CDR1 and CDR2 from the germline V gene are SQVTM and ANQGSEA. CDR3 length: 13 amino acids. The CDR3 spells CSASTGMNTEAFF. CDR3 nucleotide sequence: TGCAGCGCCTCGACAGGGATGAACACTGAAGCTTTCTTT.

The rearrangement links TRBV5-1 to TRBJ2-5; TRBD1 matches at 9 bases. The CDR3 sequence is 14 residues long. With 2 bases clipped from V and 5 bases from J, the junction kept 4 bases outside the gene matches. Looked up from germline, CDR1 is SGHRS and CDR2 is YFSETQ. CDR3 sequence (DNA): TGCGCCAGCAGCTTACAGGGGGCATGGGAGACCCAGTACTTC. Amino acids: CASSLQGAWETQYF.

J is TRBJ2-5 and V is TRBV7-9; TRBD2 matches at 9 bases. The J call may not be correct, given that the DNA end is closer to TRBJ2-1. Germline V gene data show CDR1 as SEHNR and CDR2 as FQNEAQ (reference sequence). The CDR3 sequence is 16 residues long. As DNA, the CDR3 is TGTGCCAGCAGCCCCACTCTAGCGGGGTCCGGGAATGAGCAGTTCTTC. This sequence encodes CASSPTLAGSGNEQFF.